This is a list of T cell receptor beta chains from one sample in a study of cytomegalovirus exposure and HLA in healthy donors. Here immunoSEQ multiplex PCR was the method, and the copy in TCRdb shows in-frame clones only, minus some. Of hundreds of thousands of clones in the sample, roughly 78% were seen once. Material: PBMCs. The receptor set was obtained from a boy between 10 and 17 years old in good health and CMV-seronegative. The CDR3 runs from the conserved cysteine through the conserved F or W. D genes are given only for firm matches. The size of a clone is reported for some rows only, either as once, few or many, or as a class for expanded clones.

CDR3nt: TGTGCCAGCAGCTTCGGCGGCAGCACTAGCACAGATACGCAGTATTTT
CDR3aa: CASSFGGSTSTDTQYF
j_gene: TRBJ2-3
d_gene: .
v_gene: TRBV7-2
abundance: .

CDR3nt: TGTGCCAGTAGTAGGACGGGGGAGGATGAGCAGTTCTTC
CDR3aa: CASSRTGEDEQFF
j_gene: TRBJ2-1
d_gene: .
v_gene: TRBV19
abundance: once

CDR3nt: TGTGCCAGCAGCTTAGGCGCCCTATGGTCAGGCTACACCTTC
CDR3aa: CASSLGALWSGYTF
j_gene: TRBJ1-2
d_gene: .
v_gene: TRBV7-9
abundance: .

CDR3nt: TGTGCCAGCAGTTACGCCAGTCAGGTAAATCAGCCCCAGCATTTT
CDR3aa: CASSYASQVNQPQHF
j_gene: TRBJ1-5
d_gene: .
v_gene: TRBV6-6
abundance: .

CDR3nt: TGTGCCAGCAGCCTCACAGAGAACACTGAAGCTTTCTTT
CDR3aa: CASSLTENTEAFF
j_gene: TRBJ1-1
d_gene: .
v_gene: TRBV6-5
abundance: .

CDR3nt: TGTGCCAGCACGTACAGGGGTGGAGAGACCCAGTACTTC
CDR3aa: CASTYRGGETQYF
j_gene: TRBJ2-5
d_gene: TRBD1
v_gene: TRBV6-1
abundance: few

CDR3nt: TGTGCCAGCAGCTTATACGTATGGACAGGGGGTAAGCCCCAGCATTTT
CDR3aa: CASSLYVWTGGKPQHF
j_gene: TRBJ1-5
d_gene: TRBD1
v_gene: TRBV7-8
abundance: .

CDR3nt: TGTGCCAGCAGTGATGACAGCACTAATGAAAAACTGTTTTTT
CDR3aa: CASSDDSTNEKLFF
j_gene: TRBJ1-4
d_gene: .
v_gene: TRBV2
abundance: .

CDR3nt: TGTGCCAGCAGTTTAGGCCCCACCTACGAGCAGTACTTC
CDR3aa: CASSLGPTYEQYF
j_gene: TRBJ2-7
d_gene: .
v_gene: TRBV27
abundance: once

CDR3nt: TGTGCCAGCAGTGTTGACAGACCAGATACGCAGTATTTT
CDR3aa: CASSVDRPDTQYF
j_gene: TRBJ2-3
d_gene: .
v_gene: TRBV2
abundance: few

CDR3nt: TGTGCCAGCAGCATTCCGGGTCTGAGAGGAACCGGGGAGCTGTTTTTT
CDR3aa: CASSIPGLRGTGELFF
j_gene: TRBJ2-2
d_gene: .
v_gene: TRBV11-3
abundance: .

CDR3nt: TGTGCCAGCAGTGAATATTATAGGGGGAAATCCTACGGCTACACCTTC
CDR3aa: CASSEYYRGKSYGYTF
j_gene: TRBJ1-2
d_gene: .
v_gene: TRBV25-1
abundance: .

CDR3nt: TGCGCCAGCAGCCTCGACAGGGGGCGAACCGGGGAGCTGTTTTTT
CDR3aa: CASSLDRGRTGELFF
j_gene: TRBJ2-2
d_gene: TRBD1
v_gene: TRBV5-1
abundance: .

CDR3nt: TGCGCCAGCAGTGAAGCTAGCGGGAGCACAGATACGCAGTATTTT
CDR3aa: CASSEASGSTDTQYF
j_gene: TRBJ2-3
d_gene: TRBD2
v_gene: TRBV10-1
abundance: .